Presented here are 13 T cell receptor beta chains from one specimen sequenced in a study of blood T cells in healthy people across ages. The authors ran a second PCR of about 6 to 11 cycles using a sample-barcoded 5' primer and a J-beta primer mix. TCRdb processed the 5' RACE reads anew with MiXCR; each CDR3 protein has one entry. The sample has around 970,000 distinct CDR3 sequences, roughly 51% seen once. Source material: blood. These receptors all come from a woman aged 60-75 years in good health.

The chain carries TRBV27 and TRBJ1-6; D is undetermined. The germline V gene has CDR1 MNHEY and CDR2 SMNVEV (reference sequence). Trimming took 6 bases from V and 6 from J, leaving 15 bases between them. The CDR3 sequence is 15 residues long. CDR3 sequence (DNA): TGTGCCAGCAGGGTACAAAGGACGGTTAATTCACCCCTCCACTTT. Protein: CASRVQRTVNSPLHF.

The chain combines TRBV6-5 with TRBJ1-2; 7 positions match TRBD1. Germline loops: CDR1 MNHEY, CDR2 SVGAGI. The CDR3 contains 14 residues. V dropped 6 bases and J dropped 4; count of bases not matched to a gene: 8. The CDR3 DNA reads TGTGCCAGCAGGGCGACAGGGATTAGCTATGGCTACACCTTC. This translates into CASRATGISYGYTF.

The CDR3: CASSLASGTGGDITGELFF. CDR3 DNA sequence: TGTGCCAGCAGCTTAGCGTCCGGGACAGGGGGCGACATCACCGGGGAGCTGTTTTTT. The rearrangement links TRBV7-9 to TRBJ2-2; 12 nucleotides agree with TRBD1. The V gene end was trimmed by 0 bases and the J gene end by 4 bases; junction bases not matched to a gene: 9. This CDR3 has 19 amino acids. Germline values: CDR1 SEHNR, CDR2 FQNEAQ (reference sequence).

This clonotype was detected only once. J is TRBJ1-4 and V is TRBV7-9; D unclear. The CDR3 is 17 residues long. V was shortened by 0 bases and J by 1 base, with 12 bases between the two germline ends. Germline values: CDR1 SEHNR, CDR2 FQNEAQ (reference sequence). The CDR3 DNA sequence: TGTGCCAGCAGCTTAGCGCGAGCATTGGGAACTAATGAAAAACTGTTTTTT. This gives the protein CASSLARALGTNEKLFF.

V gene TRBV4-1 combines with J gene TRBJ2-4; weak D call: TRBD2 (5 bases). Trimming removed 1 base from V and 1 base from J, with 20 bases in between. CDR1 is MGHRA and CDR2 is YSYEKL in the germline V gene. The CDR3 is 19 amino acids. The chain's CDR3 is CASSQGRGSVVVAKNIQYF. In DNA, the CDR3 is TGCGCCAGCAGCCAAGGCCGGGGTTCAGTGGTTGTGGCCAAAAACATTCAGTACTTC.

Here the CDR3 reads CASSFDGGEQFF. In DNA, the CDR3 is TGTGCCAGCAGCTTCGACGGGGGAGAGCAGTTCTTC. This rearrangement joins TRBV7-2 to TRBJ2-1; D is perhaps TRBD2 (6 bases). Looked up from germline, CDR1 is SGHTA and CDR2 is FQGNSA. The CDR3 consists of 12 residues. The germline V and J ends were trimmed by 3 bases and 10 bases, with 10 bases remaining between them.

This clonotype was observed a handful of times. CDR3 DNA sequence: TGTGCCAGCAGTGCCCGGGGGGGGTCAGGCGAGCAGTTCTTC. It yields the protein CASSARGGSGEQFF. The V and J genes are TRBV27 and TRBJ2-1; TRBD2 matches 8 bases. After removal of 5 bases from V and 10 bases from J, the junction contained 10 bases not matched to a gene. There are 14 residues in the CDR3. Germline V lookup: CDR1 MNHEY, CDR2 SMNVEV (reference sequence).

In its sample, this clonotype was seen a few times. The rearrangement joins TRBV20-1 to TRBJ2-5, with D perhaps matching TRBD1 or TRBD2 (5 bases each). This CDR3 has 11 amino acids. V gave up 6 bases and J gave up 4 bases, with 9 bases separating them. Germline V gene lookup returns CDR1 DFQATT and CDR2 SNEGSKA (reference sequence). CDR3 sequence: CSAQRGETQYF. The CDR3 DNA follows: TGCAGTGCCCAGAGGGGAGAGACCCAGTACTTC.

The J gene is TRBJ2-1, the V gene TRBV6-6; TRBD2 aligns across 10 bases. V shed 6 bases and J 10 bases; nucleotides not matched to a gene: 6. Germline-derived CDR1 and CDR2 are MNHNY and SVGAGI (reference sequence). The CDR3 is 13 amino acids. The CDR3, as DNA: TGTGCCAGCAGGGGGACTAGCGTCTACGAGCAGTTCTTC. Amino acids: CASRGTSVYEQFF.

This clonotype was detected a few times. The chain carries TRBV12-3 or TRBV12-4 and TRBJ2-1, with 7 bases aligning to TRBD2. The V gene end was trimmed by 5 bases and the J gene end by 0 bases; junction bases not matched to a gene: 16. CDR3 length: 19 amino acids. CDR3 sequence reads: CASSVAAGVRDYSYNEQFF. Here the CDR3 DNA reads TGTGCCAGCAGTGTCGCGGCGGGAGTGAGAGACTACTCCTACAATGAGCAGTTCTTC.

The chain employs TRBV11-3 and TRBJ2-1, with 8 positions matching TRBD1. The CDR3 length is 15 residues. The V segment lost 5 bases and the J segment 5 bases; nucleotides outside the gene matches: 8. Germline V CDR1 and CDR2: SGHNT, YENEEA. The CDR3 bases are TGTGCCAGCAGCCCAGGACAGGGCTTCCACAATGAGCAGTTCTTC. Its translation is CASSPGQGFHNEQFF.

The sample holds a few counts of this clonotype. The V call is TRBV7-2, the J call TRBJ2-1; TRBD2 matches 14 bases. J was trimmed by 6 bases and V by 6 bases; bases with no gene match: 7. Looked up from germline, CDR1 is SGHTA and CDR2 is FQGNSA. The CDR3 is 16 amino acids. For the CDR3, the DNA is TGTGCCAGCAGTCGCGGACTAGCGGGAGGTATCAATGAGCAGTTCTTC. It is translated as CASSRGLAGGINEQFF.

V gene TRBV12-3 or TRBV12-4 combines with J gene TRBJ2-7; 8 bases map to TRBD1. J was trimmed by 3 bases and V by 6 bases; bases with no gene match: 7. There are 14 residues in the CDR3. CDR3 bases: TGTGCCAGCAGCTCTGACAGGGGCCACTACGAGCAGTACTTC. Translation gives CASSSDRGHYEQYF.